Sequencing of this T cell receptor beta chain was carried out in a study of blood T cell repertoires in COVID-19. Overall study context: From T cells, B-cell-depleted T cells, or PBMCs came the material, which was cDNA or gDNA.

Repertoires were generated with immunoSEQ multiplex PCR, while TCRdb's copy carries only in-frame clones and drops some. The data hold roughly 110,000 clones, with almost 85% observed a single time. This CDR3 contains 14 residues. CDR1 SGHAT and CDR2 FQNNGV come from the germline V gene. V dropped 5 bases and J dropped 6 bases, with 15 bases sitting between them. The V call is TRBV11-2, the J call TRBJ2-3; D unclear. This receptor was taken from a human donor in a cohort sampled during active COVID-19. The sequenced sample consisted of peripheral blood. The CDR3 region has the DNA TGTGCCAGCAGCCATGGGCCTCCAAGGGATACGCAGTATTTT. Its protein is CASSHGPPRDTQYF.